Each of the 13 T cell receptor beta chains below was sequenced from the same sample in a study of T cell responses to AZD1222 COVID-19 vaccine. The table came from immunoSEQ multiplex PCR; TCRdb's copy has only in-frame clones and leaves some out. The sample lists 57,000 or so clones, 81% seen once, with roughly 27% in the top ten. The sequenced sample was peripheral blood, obtained 28 days after the second AZD1222 dose. These receptors all stem from an adult who received the AZD1222 COVID-19 vaccine.

V gene TRBV28 combines with J gene TRBJ1-2; 10 bases map to TRBD1. The CDR3 is made up of 16 amino acids. The V gene end was trimmed by 6 bases and the J gene end by 7 bases; junction bases not matched to a gene: 14. Germline V gene lookup returns CDR1 MDHEN and CDR2 SYDVKM. CDR3: CASSTPGTGERGGYTF. CDR3 coding DNA: TGTGCCAGCAGCACACCCGGGACAGGGGAAAGGGGTGGCTACACCTTC.

The chain employs TRBV6-5 and TRBJ1-1, with TRBD1 identical over 7 bases. With 4 bases clipped from V and 7 bases from J, the junction kept 12 bases outside the gene matches. Looked up from germline, CDR1 is MNHEY and CDR2 is SVGAGI. CDR3 length: 15 amino acids. The CDR3 DNA is TGTGCCAGCAGTTTCAGCAGGGGGAGGCTCGGTGAAGCTTTCTTT. Its protein is CASSFSRGRLGEAFF.

This clone was seen a handful of times. This chain links TRBV7-9 with TRBJ1-2; the D is unclear. Deletions cut 5 bases from V and 8 bases from J, with 9 bases between. CDR1 SEHNR and CDR2 FQNEAQ come from the germline V gene (reference sequence). This CDR3 is built from 11 residues. CDR3 sequence reads: CASSLNLGYTF. The DNA for the CDR3 is TGTGCCAGCAGCCTCAACCTCGGCTACACCTTC.

As DNA, the CDR3 is TGCGCCAGCAGCCAAGATCCTAATTCACCCCTCCACTTT. As protein: CASSQDPNSPLHF. The gene calls are TRBV4-3 and TRBJ1-6; D unresolved. V was clipped by 0 bases and J by 6 bases, with 3 bases between them. Germline V gene sequence: CDR1 LGHNA, CDR2 YSLEER. This CDR3 has 13 residues.

For the CDR3, the DNA is TGTGCCAGCATCTGGGGGGGAGGGGACACTGAAGCTTTCTTT. It specifies CASIWGGGDTEAFF. V is TRBV7-2 and J is TRBJ1-1, with TRBD1 as a possible D gene (5 bases). Trimming stripped 7 bases from V and 3 bases from J, with 15 bases between. Germline CDR1 and CDR2: SGHTA and FQGNSA. The CDR3 sequence is 14 residues long.

V usage is TRBV10-3 and J usage is TRBJ2-7; 11 bases align to TRBD1. The germline V gene encodes CDR1 ENHRY and CDR2 SYGVKD. The trim removed 8 bases at V and 3 bases at J, leaving 15 bases unmatched. This CDR3 region has 17 residues. The CDR3 DNA reads as TGTGCCATCTCCGAGCAGGGTACCGGGACAGGGGGCTACGAGCAGTACTTC. It translates to CAISEQGTGTGGYEQYF.

The chain combines TRBV10-3 with TRBJ2-3; maybe TRBD1 (5 bases). Trimming removed 8 bases from V and 2 bases from J, with 11 bases in between. The CDR3 extends over 13 amino acids. CDR1 and CDR2 (germline): ENHRY, SYGVKD. The CDR3 DNA sequence: TGTGCCATCCTAGGGGCCCTCACAGATACGCAGTATTTT. Translating it yields CAILGALTDTQYF.

This chain connects TRBV27 to TRBJ1-4, with 7 bases matching TRBD1. V lost 4 bases and J lost 4; bases outside the gene matches: 15. The CDR3 runs to 18 residues. Germline V gives CDR1 MNHEY, CDR2 SMNVEV (reference sequence). The CDR3 here is CASSSRPHRDRFNEKLFF. CDR3 nucleotides: TGTGCCAGCAGTTCACGACCGCACCGGGACAGATTTAATGAAAAACTGTTTTTT.

The chain couples TRBV30 to TRBJ2-7, with 7 bases matching TRBD2. The trim removed 0 bases at V and 2 bases at J, leaving 4 bases unmatched. The CDR3 has 14 residues. Germline V CDR1 and CDR2: GTSNPN, SVGIG (reference sequence). CDR3 coding DNA: TGTGCCTGGAGTGTGAGCGGGGATCCCTACGAGCAGTACTTC. Translation: CAWSVSGDPYEQYF.

The DNA for the CDR3 is TGTGCCAGCAGCTCGGGGACTTTCAATGAGCAGTTCTTC. Protein product: CASSSGTFNEQFF. V gene TRBV11-2 combines with J gene TRBJ2-1; maybe TRBD2 (6 bases). CDR3 length: 13 residues. Germline V CDR1 and CDR2: SGHAT, FQNNGV. The germline V and J ends were trimmed by 4 bases and 6 bases, with 10 bases remaining between them.

J is TRBJ2-2 and V is TRBV9; D not certain. The germline V gene encodes CDR1 SGDLS and CDR2 YYNGEE. Trimming shortened V by 4 bases and J by 6 bases, and 7 bases separated the two germline ends. CDR3 size: 12 residues. The CDR3 region is CASSPPAGELFF. In nucleotides, the CDR3 is TGTGCCAGCAGCCCACCGGCCGGGGAGCTGTTTTTT.

This rearrangement joins TRBV7-2 to TRBJ2-7; D call uncertain. CDR3 length: 13 residues. V lost 2 bases and J lost 1, with 6 bases in between. The V gene's germline CDR1 is SGHTA and CDR2 FQGNSA. The CDR3 spells CASSLRRSYEQYF. DNA for the CDR3: TGTGCCAGCAGCTTAAGACGGTCCTACGAGCAGTACTTC.

J is TRBJ1-2 and V is TRBV10-3; 7 bases agree with TRBD1. V lost 4 bases to trimming and J lost 7 bases; unmatched junction nucleotides: 3. Germline V gives CDR1 ENHRY, CDR2 SYGVKD. There are 12 residues in the CDR3. Here the CDR3 reads CAISATGAGYTF. The CDR3 DNA reads TGTGCCATCAGTGCAACAGGGGCTGGCTACACCTTC.